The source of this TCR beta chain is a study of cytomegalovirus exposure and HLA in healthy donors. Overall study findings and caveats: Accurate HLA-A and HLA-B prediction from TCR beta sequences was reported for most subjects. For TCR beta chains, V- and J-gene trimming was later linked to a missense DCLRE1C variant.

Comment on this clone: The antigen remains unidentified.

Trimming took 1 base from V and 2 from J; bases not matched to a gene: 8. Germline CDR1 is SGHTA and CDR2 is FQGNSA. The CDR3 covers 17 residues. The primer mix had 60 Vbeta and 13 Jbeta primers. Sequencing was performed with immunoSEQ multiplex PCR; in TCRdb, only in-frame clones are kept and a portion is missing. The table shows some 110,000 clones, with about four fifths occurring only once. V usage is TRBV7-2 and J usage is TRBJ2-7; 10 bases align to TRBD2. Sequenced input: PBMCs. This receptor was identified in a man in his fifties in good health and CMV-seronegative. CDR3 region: CASSLEVRLAGPYEQYV. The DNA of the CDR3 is TGTGCCAGCAGCTTAGAGGTCCGACTAGCGGGTCCCTACGAGCAGTACGTC.